This T cell receptor beta chain was recovered during a study of response to subunit inactivated influenza vaccine (dated by TCRdb to 2017 to 2018). About the full investigation: Deep quantitative profiling of the T cell receptor repertoire was used in the study to follow responses to a trivalent subunit inactivated influenza vaccine. The study at large found these results: According to the authors, only a limited number of new T cells may be recruited by each seasonal influenza vaccination.

With respect to this clonotype: This clone's antigen is unknown. The input lacks base qualities; no much larger clone sits a single base away.

Libraries were built with RT-PCR. Sequencing relied on an Illumina HiSeq 2500. Starting from the raw public reads, TCRdb applied fastp trimming at Q25, assembled clones with MiXCR and retained in-frame beta chains. Identical CDR3 proteins give one entry, which carries the most common genes and DNA. The sample table lists about 530,000 distinct CDR3 sequences, over 9.5% of them with a count of one. The ten largest make up roughly a tenth of the sample. The CDR3 contains 15 residues, cysteine and phenylalanine counted. Just the 45-base CDR3 DNA is kept, in frame starting at base 1. After removal of 5 bases from V and 6 bases from J, the junction retains 6 bases not matched to a gene.

Recombination connected TRBV12-3 or TRBV12-4 to TRBJ2-5; the junction holds 13 bases that match TRBD2. Sequenced here: PBMCs from blood, sampled on the day of vaccination. The receptor was isolated from a man between 50 and 59 years old who received an inactivated influenza vaccine. Donor details come from another sample of the same person, matched by shared clones. The CDR3 protein sequence reads: CASSQGLAGMQTQYF. The sequenced DNA: TGTGCCAGCAGTCAGGGACTAGCGGGGATGCAGACCCAGTACTTC.